This entry concerns a single TCR beta chain. The data derive from a study of blood T cell repertoires in COVID-19. Whole-study context: From the United States, Italy and Spain came samples of acute and convalescent COVID-19.

Authors' methods: Amplification from reference gene primers served as the basis for estimated nucleated cell counts. Clones were read by immunoSEQ multiplex PCR, and TCRdb kept only the in-frame ones, dropping some. V, J and clone size were drawn from that table, and D and trimming were deduced from the DNA. The sample shows 200,000 to 250,000 clones, 82% of them seen only once. The CDR3 is made up of 17 amino acids. Germline-derived CDR1 and CDR2 are SGHAT and FQNNGV. V was trimmed by 3 bases and J by 4 bases, leaving 21 bases between them. The sequencing input was peripheral blood. The V and J genes are TRBV11-2 and TRBJ1-2, with D maybe TRBD1 (5 bases). The sequence was obtained from a woman of 80 years or more with COVID-19, enrolled during active disease. The CDR3 spells CASSFRGDQRPLYGYTF. CDR3 bases: TGTGCCAGCAGCTTTCGGGGGGATCAGCGTCCTCTCTATGGCTACACCTTC. Looking up the rest from reference TRBV11-2 and TRBJ1-2 gives the full variable domain: EAGVAQSPRYKIIEKRQSVAFWCNPISGHATLYWYQQILGQGPKLLIQFQNNGVVDDSQLPKDRFSAERLKGVDSTLKIQPAKLEDSAVYLCASSFRGDQRPLYGYTFGSGTRLTVV.